The source of this TCR beta chain is a study of identifying expanded T cells in peripheral blood. This table comes from immunoSEQ multiplex PCR, and its TCRdb copy is limited to in-frame clones, with some not included. This table holds about 100,000 clones, roughly 88% found once. CDR3 length: 14 residues. Germline V CDR1 and CDR2: SGHVS, FNYEAQ. Trimming took 1 base from V and 1 from J, leaving 7 bases between them. The chain joins TRBV7-6 to TRBJ1-1; D might be TRBD1 (5 bases). This sequence originates from a person between 18 and 70 years old in good health. The sample consisted of blood. The CDR3 bases are TGTGCCAGCAGCTTAGACAGGAAGAACACTGAAGCTTTCTTT. This translates into CASSLDRKNTEAFF.